This paragraph covers one T cell receptor beta chain sequence. Its antigen is still unknown. PCR involved 60 Vbeta and 13 Jbeta primers. Profiled with immunoSEQ multiplex PCR; TCRdb holds only in-frame clones, not every one. The sample carries 200,000 to 250,000 clones, approximately 82% recorded once. These data originate in a study of cytomegalovirus exposure and HLA in healthy donors. Study-wide background: Earlier, 150 million to 200 million T cells were analyzed, and 117 million unique TCR beta sequences were found among them.

This CDR3 is 16 amino acids long. CDR1 is MNHEY and CDR2 is SMNVEV in the germline V gene (reference sequence). The germline V and J ends were trimmed by 0 bases and 0 bases, with 9 bases remaining between them. Study conclusions and caveats: Being productive about 87% or about 30% of the time was typical of most TCR beta V segments in an earlier analysis. The study listed 164 cytomegalovirus-associated TCR beta chains. Rare sequences made up most TCRs, while some public TCRs were found in many donors.

The chain has TRBV27 and TRBJ1-3; D remains unclear. This TCR was recovered from a woman in her thirties or forties in good health and CMV-seronegative. Material: PBMCs. The CDR3 region has the DNA TGTGCCAGCAGTTTATCGCAGGTCGACTCTGGAAACACCATATATTTT. Its protein product is CASSLSQVDSGNTIYF.